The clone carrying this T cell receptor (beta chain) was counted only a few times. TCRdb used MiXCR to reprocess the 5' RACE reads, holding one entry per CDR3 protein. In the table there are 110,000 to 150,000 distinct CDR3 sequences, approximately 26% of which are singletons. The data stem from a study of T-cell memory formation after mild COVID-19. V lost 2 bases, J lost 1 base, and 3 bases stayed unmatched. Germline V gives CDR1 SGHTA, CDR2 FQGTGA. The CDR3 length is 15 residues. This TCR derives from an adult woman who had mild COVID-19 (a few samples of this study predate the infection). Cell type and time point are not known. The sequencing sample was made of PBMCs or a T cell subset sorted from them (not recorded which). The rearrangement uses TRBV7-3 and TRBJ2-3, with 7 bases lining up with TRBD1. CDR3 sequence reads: CASSLVGTGTDTQYF. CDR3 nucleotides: TGTGCCAGCAGCTTAGTAGGGACAGGCACAGATACGCAGTATTTT.